This T cell receptor (beta chain) was obtained from a study of cytomegalovirus exposure and HLA in healthy donors. Study results and caveats: Under in vitro conditions, a few CMV-associated chains were confirmed as specific for CMV antigens. An analysis was carried out later, and it reportedly showed fewer N-insertions in an Asian-associated ancestry cluster than the roughly 670-donor mean.

With regard to this clone: Its antigen is as yet unknown.

V shed 1 base and J shed 0 bases, with 18 bases lying between them. This CDR3 region has 17 residues. The germline V gene encodes CDR1 GTSNPN and CDR2 SVGIG (reference sequence). PCR employed 60 Vbeta and 13 Jbeta primers. Under the authors' procedure: A later analysis tallied 75 million to 80 million unique TCR beta chains, around 11 million of them shared. Sequenced by immunoSEQ multiplex PCR; TCRdb stores in-frame clones only, minus some. D and trimming come from the DNA, and the V and J calls and clone size come from that table. The table includes roughly 200,000 clones, around four fifths detected once.

This sequence originates from a boy aged 2 to 10 in good health and CMV-seronegative. The sequenced sample consisted of PBMCs. V usage is TRBV30 and J usage is TRBJ1-2; D is unresolved. The CDR3: CAWSARAGLISNYGYTF. For the CDR3, the DNA is TGTGCCTGGAGTGCGAGAGCAGGCTTAATTTCTAACTATGGCTACACCTTC.